A single sample gave rise to the 11 T cell receptor beta chains below, sequenced in a study of blood T cell repertoires in COVID-19. The method was immunoSEQ multiplex PCR; TCRdb's version includes in-frame clones alone and lacks a portion of them. Of fewer than 60,000 clones listed, roughly four fifths are singletons. Sequenced material: peripheral blood. The receptors stem from a man older than 75 with COVID-19, enrolled during active disease.

V is TRBV7-2 and J is TRBJ2-3; 7 positions match TRBD2. The CDR3 extends over 15 amino acids. The V gene end was trimmed by 5 bases and the J gene end by 2 bases; junction bases not matched to a gene: 7. Germline V gives CDR1 SGHTA, CDR2 FQGNSA. The chain's CDR3 is CASSLSGLTTDTQYF. The CDR3 bases are TGTGCCAGCAGCCTTAGCGGGTTGACCACAGATACGCAGTATTTT.

V is TRBV6-2 or TRBV6-3 and J is TRBJ1-5; 10 bases are a match to TRBD1. The length of the CDR3 is 16 residues. V trimming: 4 bases; J trimming: 0 bases; junction bases outside the gene matches: 3. Germline V gene sequence: CDR1 MNHEY, CDR2 SVGEGT. DNA for the CDR3: TGTGCCAGCAGTTCGGACAGGGGGTATAGCAATCAGCCCCAGCATTTT. As protein: CASSSDRGYSNQPQHF.

The chain employs TRBV18 and TRBJ2-3; TRBD1 aligns across 10 bases. From germline, CDR1 is KGHSH and CDR2 LQKENI. V was pared by 4 bases and J by 5 bases, with 9 bases of the junction left unmatched. This CDR3 region has 16 residues. The CDR3 loop reads CASSQTGGNELDTQYF. CDR3 sequence (DNA): TGTGCCAGCTCACAGACAGGGGGCAATGAATTAGATACGCAGTATTTT.

CDR3 in DNA: TGTGCCAGCAGCCTCAGGACAGGGGGGCCGAACATTCAGTACTTC. This codes for CASSLRTGGPNIQYF. The rearrangement links TRBV3-1 (or the pseudogene TRBV3-2) to TRBJ2-4; 10 bases are shared with TRBD1. J was trimmed by 7 bases and V by 4 bases; bases with no gene match: 7. The CDR3 runs 15 residues. CDR1 LGHDT and CDR2 YNNKEL come from the germline V gene (reference sequence).

This clone was observed a single time. The genes are TRBV9 and TRBJ1-3; maybe TRBD1 (5 bases). Germline lookup yields CDR1 SGDLS and CDR2 YYNGEE. The CDR3 covers 16 residues. Trimming removed 2 bases at V and 4 bases at J, with 16 bases between. CDR3 nucleotide sequence: TGTGCCAGCAGCGTCTCAGGGCCCGGGAGCGGAAACACCATATATTTT. Amino acid sequence: CASSVSGPGSGNTIYF. Combining the CDR3 with reference TRBV9 and TRBJ1-3 gives the whole variable domain DSGVTQTPKHLITATGQRVTLRCSPRSGDLSVYWYQQSLDQGLQFLIQYYNGEERAKGNILERFSAQQFPDLHSELNLSSLELGDSALYFCASSVSGPGSGNTIYFGEGSWLTVV.

This clone was seen a single time. V gene TRBV6-4 combines with J gene TRBJ2-3; 11 bases align to TRBD2. The germline gives CDR1 MRHNA, CDR2 SNTAGT. The CDR3 runs 13 residues. With V trimmed by 3 bases and J by 9 bases, 2 bases remained unmatched. The CDR3 is CASSETSGVTQYF. The CDR3 DNA follows: TGTGCCAGCAGTGAGACTAGCGGGGTCACGCAGTATTTT.

The chain carries TRBV4-1 and TRBJ1-4; 8 bases align to TRBD1. Trimming took 0 bases from V and 7 from J; bases not matched to a gene: 19. CDR3 length equals 20 residues. The germline CDR1 and CDR2 sequences are MGHRA and YSYEKL. CDR3 region: CASSQDPQGVARRTREKLFF. The CDR3 bases are TGCGCCAGCAGCCAAGATCCACAGGGGGTCGCCCGACGGACGCGTGAAAAACTGTTTTTT.

The CDR3 nucleotides are TGTGCCAGCAGCTTGACGATTGCGCGGGCACCCCTCCACTTT. It translates to CASSLTIARAPLHF. The J gene is TRBJ1-6, the V gene TRBV5-6; D gene unclear. The CDR3 has 14 residues. Per the germline V gene, CDR1 is SGHDT and CDR2 is YYEEEE. V shed 1 base and J shed 11 bases, with 13 bases lying between them.

The rearrangement joins TRBV19 to TRBJ1-1, with 7 bases matching TRBD1. The junction had 11 bases not matched to a gene; V was cut back by 5 bases and J by 5 bases. From germline, CDR1 is LNHDA and CDR2 SQIVND (reference sequence). The CDR3 length is 15 residues. For the CDR3, the DNA is TGTGCCAGTAGTGTCACAGGGGTCGGAGAGACTGAAGCTTTCTTT. Its translation is CASSVTGVGETEAFF.

The chain couples TRBV6-2 or TRBV6-3 to TRBJ1-1, with 11 bases fitting TRBD1. This CDR3 has 15 amino acids. Germline values: CDR1 MNHEY, CDR2 SVGEGT. Trimming cost V 2 bases and J 4 bases; bases outside gene matches: 3. The CDR3, as DNA: TGTGCCAGCAGTTACCTCGGGACAGGGGGCACTGAAGCTTTCTTT. Translation gives CASSYLGTGGTEAFF.

This clone was seen once. This sequence joins TRBV5-6 and TRBJ1-2; 9 nucleotides align to TRBD1. V dropped 4 bases and J dropped 3; count of bases not matched to a gene: 7. The CDR3 contains 15 residues. In germline, CDR1 is SGHDT, CDR2 YYEEEE. The CDR3 protein is CASSPGQGGDYGYTF. CDR3 in DNA: TGTGCCAGCAGCCCGGGACAGGGAGGGGACTATGGCTACACCTTC.